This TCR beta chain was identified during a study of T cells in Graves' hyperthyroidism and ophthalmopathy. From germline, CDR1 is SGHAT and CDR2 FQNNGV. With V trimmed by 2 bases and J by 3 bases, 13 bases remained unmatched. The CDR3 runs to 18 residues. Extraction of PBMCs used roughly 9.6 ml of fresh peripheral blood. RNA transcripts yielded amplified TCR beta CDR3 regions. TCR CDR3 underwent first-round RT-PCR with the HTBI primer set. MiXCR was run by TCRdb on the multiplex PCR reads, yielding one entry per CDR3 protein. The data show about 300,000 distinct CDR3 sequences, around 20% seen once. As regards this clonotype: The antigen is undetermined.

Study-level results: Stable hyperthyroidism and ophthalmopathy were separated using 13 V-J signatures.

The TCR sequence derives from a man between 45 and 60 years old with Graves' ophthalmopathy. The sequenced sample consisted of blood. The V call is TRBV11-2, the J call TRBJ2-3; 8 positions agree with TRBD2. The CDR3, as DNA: TGTGCCAGCAGCTTACTTAGCGGGACGGGAGGGGGAACAGATACGCAGTATTTT. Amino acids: CASSLLSGTGGGTDTQYF.